These 24 T cell receptor beta chains were sequenced from one sample in a study of blood T cell repertoires in COVID-19. This table comes from immunoSEQ multiplex PCR, and its TCRdb copy is limited to in-frame clones, with some not included. The data show about 190,000 clones, approximately 86% seen once. The sequenced sample was PBMCs or T cells enriched from blood (not recorded which). The receptor set was obtained from a woman in her fifties or sixties with acute COVID-19.

The chain is built from TRBV9 and TRBJ1-6; 7 nucleotides align to TRBD1. V was pared by 0 bases and J by 7 bases, with 4 bases of the junction left unmatched. Germline V gene data show CDR1 as SGDLS and CDR2 as YYNGEE. This CDR3 is built from 15 residues. The CDR3 DNA is TGTGCCAGCAGCGTAGGGGGACAGATCAATTCACCCCTCCACTTT. This encodes CASSVGGQINSPLHF.

The rearrangement joins TRBV27 to TRBJ1-5; D gene uncertain. Trimming removed 5 bases at V and 5 bases at J, with 16 bases between. This CDR3 contains 15 residues. The germline V gene has CDR1 MNHEY and CDR2 SMNVEV (reference sequence). CDR3 protein: CASSPNPRGDQPQHF. In nucleotides, the CDR3 is TGTGCCAGCAGTCCCAACCCCCGGGGAGATCAGCCCCAGCATTTT.

In regard to this clone: Other DNA sequences within the sample encode an identical CDR3. CDR3 sequence (DNA): TGCAGCGTGGGACAGGGTAACTATGGCTACACCTTC. This sequence encodes CSVGQGNYGYTF. The chain has TRBV29-1 and TRBJ1-2; TRBD1 agrees at 9 bases. The germline V gene encodes CDR1 SQVTM and CDR2 ANQGSEA. Unmatched junction bases numbered 0, after V lost 6 bases and J lost 1 base. CDR3 length: 12 amino acids.

The chain recombines TRBV19 with TRBJ1-3; TRBD1 might be the D (5 bases). This CDR3 region has 15 residues. Germline V gene sequence: CDR1 LNHDA, CDR2 SQIVND (reference sequence). V was clipped by 3 bases and J by 4 bases, with 13 bases between them. The chain's CDR3 is CASSIYRKGGNTIYF. The CDR3 nucleotides read TGTGCCAGTAGTATTTATCGGAAGGGGGGAAACACCATATATTTT.

The chain employs TRBV10-3 and TRBJ2-3, with a tentative D call TRBD2 (6 bases). The germline V and J ends were trimmed by 10 bases and 3 bases, with 17 bases remaining between them. The CDR3 is 14 residues long. Germline V CDR1 and CDR2: ENHRY, SYGVKD. The CDR3: CATRLGQITDTQYF. The CDR3 DNA sequence: TGTGCCACAAGACTAGGCCAGATTACAGATACGCAGTATTTT.

The chain employs TRBV7-2 and TRBJ2-1, with TRBD2 matching 10 bases. The CDR3 is made up of 16 amino acids. Germline V lookup: CDR1 SGHTA, CDR2 FQGNSA. After removal of 4 bases from V and 6 bases from J, the junction contained 9 bases not matched to a gene. DNA for the CDR3: TGTGCCAGCAGCTCGGAAAGCGGGGGGGCCATCAATGAGCAGTTCTTC. Its translation is CASSSESGGAINEQFF.

The chain employs TRBV7-9 and TRBJ1-1; 10 positions agree with TRBD1. This CDR3 is built from 15 residues. Germline loops: CDR1 SEHNR, CDR2 FQNEAQ (reference sequence). With 5 bases clipped from V and 4 bases from J, the junction kept 7 bases outside the gene matches. The CDR3 here is CASSQTGTGVTEAFF. DNA of the CDR3: TGTGCCAGCAGCCAAACCGGGACAGGGGTCACTGAAGCTTTCTTT.

The rearrangement joins TRBV7-9 to TRBJ1-4; no reliable D call. Trimming removed 5 bases at V and 11 bases at J, with 12 bases between. The CDR3 has 12 amino acids. Germline CDR1 and CDR2: SEHNR and FQNEAQ (reference sequence). Written as DNA, the CDR3 is TGTGCCAGCAGCCCTCTGGGGAGGAAACTGTTTTTT. It translates to CASSPLGRKLFF.

The V call is TRBV5-4, the J call TRBJ2-2; D gene ambiguous. V lost 4 bases and J lost 6, with 19 bases in between. The CDR3 is made up of 16 amino acids. Germline assignment: CDR1 SGHNT and CDR2 YYREEE (reference sequence). CDR3 protein: CASSPRQVESAGELFF. In DNA, the CDR3 is TGTGCCAGCAGCCCCAGGCAGGTAGAATCGGCCGGGGAGCTGTTTTTT.

The chain recombines TRBV7-8 with TRBJ1-6; 9 bases fit TRBD1. CDR1 is SGHVS and CDR2 is FQNEAQ in the germline V gene. The ends lost 1 base at V and 6 bases at J; junction bases unmatched: 4. The CDR3 contains 16 residues. CDR3 loop: CASSLVGTGPNSPLHF. The CDR3 DNA follows: TGTGCCAGCAGCTTAGTCGGGACAGGGCCTAATTCACCCCTCCACTTT.

The chain has TRBV5-6 and TRBJ1-1, with D possibly being TRBD1 (6 bases). The CDR3 is 14 amino acids. V shed 6 bases and J shed 3 bases, with 15 bases lying between them. Germline CDR1 SGHDT, CDR2 YYEEEE. CDR3 nucleotide sequence: TGTGCCAGCAACCGGGGGGGGCGGGACACTGAAGCTTTCTTT. Protein sequence: CASNRGGRDTEAFF.

This clone has a handful of counts. V usage is TRBV3-1 (or the pseudogene TRBV3-2) and J usage is TRBJ2-3; 12 bases match TRBD2. V shed 6 bases and J 8 bases; nucleotides not matched to a gene: 0. The CDR3 consists of 12 residues. Germline assignment: CDR1 LGHDT and CDR2 YNNKEL (reference sequence). CDR3 sequence reads: CASRLAGGTQYF. The CDR3 region has the DNA TGTGCCAGCAGACTAGCGGGGGGTACGCAGTATTTT.

The table lists this clone with a count of one. The chain has TRBV20-1 and TRBJ1-2, with D perhaps TRBD1 (6 bases). V was cut by 3 bases and J by 8 bases, with 13 bases left in between. There are 12 residues in the CDR3. The V gene's germline CDR1 is DFQATT and CDR2 SNEGSKA (reference sequence). DNA of the CDR3: TGCAGTGCTAGTCCCTTAGGGGGAGGCTACACCTTC. This codes for CSASPLGGGYTF.

In this sample, this clone turned up many times. The chain links TRBV10-3 to TRBJ2-7; 7 nucleotides match TRBD1. This CDR3 comprises 13 residues. J lost 3 bases, V lost 10 bases, and 9 bases had no gene match. The germline CDR1 and CDR2 sequences are ENHRY and SYGVKD. CDR3 protein: CASEGQDSYEQYF. DNA for the CDR3: TGTGCCAGCGAAGGACAGGACAGCTACGAGCAGTACTTC.

This chain joins TRBV19 and TRBJ1-2, with D tentatively TRBD1 (5 bases). Trimming stripped 5 bases from V and 12 bases from J, with 16 bases between. Germline V gene lookup returns CDR1 LNHDA and CDR2 SQIVND (reference sequence). CDR3 length: 12 amino acids. The CDR3 region is CASSRAGPYHTF. CDR3 in DNA: TGTGCCAGTAGTCGGGCAGGGCCGTACCACACCTTC.

V usage is TRBV30 and J usage is TRBJ1-1; 9 bases line up with TRBD1. Germline V gene sequence: CDR1 GTSNPN, CDR2 SVGIG (reference sequence). The CDR3 covers 16 residues. V trimming: 5 bases; J trimming: 4 bases; junction bases outside the gene matches: 14. The CDR3 protein is CAWGKTPGQGTTEAFF. The CDR3 DNA is TGTGCCTGGGGAAAAACACCCGGACAGGGGACCACTGAAGCTTTCTTT.

This sequence joins TRBV5-1 and TRBJ1-3; no reliable D call. Looked up from germline, CDR1 is SGHRS and CDR2 is YFSETQ. Trimming left V 0 bases short and J 0 bases short, with 10 bases between. The CDR3 is 16 amino acids. The CDR3 DNA reads as TGCGCCAGCAGCTTGGTTCCACATAACTCTGGAAACACCATATATTTT. Encoded protein: CASSLVPHNSGNTIYF.

The chain links TRBV6-5 to TRBJ2-4; 8 positions agree with TRBD1. CDR1 is MNHEY, CDR2 SVGAGI, per germline. Losses at the gene ends were 6 bases for V and 7 bases for J; bases not matched to a gene: 11. This CDR3 spans 15 amino acids. The CDR3 spells CASSLGQGAVNIQYF. The CDR3 nucleotides are TGTGCCAGCAGCCTGGGGCAGGGGGCTGTGAACATTCAGTACTTC.

The V gene is TRBV6-5, the J gene TRBJ1-6, with a tentative D call TRBD1 (6 bases). Germline CDR1 reads MNHEY; CDR2 reads SVGAGI. The CDR3 extends over 13 amino acids. Trimming stripped 7 bases from V and 9 bases from J, with 13 bases between. For the CDR3, the DNA is TGTGCCAGCACGCCAGGGGAGGGTTCACCCCTCCACTTT. Protein: CASTPGEGSPLHF.

The rearrangement links TRBV5-1 to TRBJ2-3; possibly TRBD1 for D (6 bases). Germline values: CDR1 SGHRS, CDR2 YFSETQ. Deletions cut 4 bases from V and 2 bases from J, with 20 bases between. The CDR3 covers 17 residues. CDR3 sequence (DNA): TGCGCCAGCAGCCGTGGACAGCGACCTGGGGACACAGATACGCAGTATTTT. Its translation is CASSRGQRPGDTDTQYF.

V usage is TRBV2 and J usage is TRBJ1-5, with a tentative D call TRBD1 (5 bases). The CDR3 runs to 13 residues. Per the germline V gene, CDR1 is SNHLY and CDR2 is FYNNEI. V was pared by 1 base and J by 4 bases, with 5 bases between. The CDR3, as DNA: TGTGCCAGCAGTGAAGGACAGAATCAGCCCCAGCATTTT. It encodes CASSEGQNQPQHF.

In this sample, this clone turned up a few times. V is TRBV6-2 or TRBV6-3 and J is TRBJ1-1; TRBD1 matches 7 bases. Germline V gene lookup returns CDR1 MNHEY and CDR2 SVGEGT. Trimming removed 2 bases from V and 1 base from J; junction bases left unmatched: 1. CDR3 length: 14 residues. CDR3 protein: CASSYEGANTEAFF. The CDR3 DNA is TGTGCCAGCAGTTACGAGGGGGCGAACACTGAAGCTTTCTTT.

The chain couples TRBV3-1 (or the pseudogene TRBV3-2) to TRBJ2-7; possible D gene TRBD1, 5 bases. This CDR3 is 18 amino acids long. V was pared by 2 bases and J by 6 bases, with 26 bases between. The V gene's germline CDR1 is LGHDT and CDR2 YNNKEL (reference sequence). As DNA, the CDR3 is TGTGCCAGCAGCCAATATAACGGTCTAAGGACAATTGACGGCGAGCAGTACGTC. It translates to CASSQYNGLRTIDGEQYV.

This chain uses TRBV5-5 with TRBJ2-1; 7 bases align to TRBD2. V was pared by 0 bases and J by 0 bases, with 0 bases of the junction left unmatched. CDR1 is SGHKS, CDR2 YYEKEE, per germline (reference sequence). CDR3 length: 15 amino acids. The CDR3 DNA sequence: TGTGCCAGCAGCTTGGGGACTAGCTCCTACAATGAGCAGTTCTTC. This gives the protein CASSLGTSSYNEQFF.